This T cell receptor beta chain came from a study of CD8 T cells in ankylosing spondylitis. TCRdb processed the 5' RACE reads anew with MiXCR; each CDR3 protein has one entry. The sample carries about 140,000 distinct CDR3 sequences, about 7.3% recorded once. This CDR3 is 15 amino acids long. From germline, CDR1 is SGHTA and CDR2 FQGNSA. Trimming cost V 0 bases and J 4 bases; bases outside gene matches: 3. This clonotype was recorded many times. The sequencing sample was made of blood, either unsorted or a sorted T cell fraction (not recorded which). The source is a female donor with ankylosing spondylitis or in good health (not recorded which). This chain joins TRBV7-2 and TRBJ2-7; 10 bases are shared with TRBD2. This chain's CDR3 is CASSLAISGGYEQYF. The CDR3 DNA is TGTGCCAGCAGCTTAGCGATTAGCGGGGGGTACGAGCAGTACTTC.